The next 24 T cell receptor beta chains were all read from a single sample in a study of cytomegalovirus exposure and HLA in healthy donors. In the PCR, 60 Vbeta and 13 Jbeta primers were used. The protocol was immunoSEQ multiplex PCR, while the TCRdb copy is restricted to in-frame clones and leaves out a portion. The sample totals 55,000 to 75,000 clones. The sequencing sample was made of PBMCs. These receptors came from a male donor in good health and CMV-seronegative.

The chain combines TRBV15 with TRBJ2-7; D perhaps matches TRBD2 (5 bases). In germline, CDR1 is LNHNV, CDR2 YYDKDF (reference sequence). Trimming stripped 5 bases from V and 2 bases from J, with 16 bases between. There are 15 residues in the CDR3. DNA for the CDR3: TGTGCCACCAGCCCCCGGGAAACACGCGCCTACGAGCAGTACTTC. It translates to CATSPRETRAYEQYF.

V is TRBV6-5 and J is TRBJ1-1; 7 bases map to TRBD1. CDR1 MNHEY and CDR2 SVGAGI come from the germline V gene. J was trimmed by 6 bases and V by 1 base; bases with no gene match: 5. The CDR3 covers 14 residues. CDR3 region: CASSYYRGKAEAFF. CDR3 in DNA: TGTGCCAGCAGTTACTACAGGGGAAAAGCTGAAGCTTTCTTT.

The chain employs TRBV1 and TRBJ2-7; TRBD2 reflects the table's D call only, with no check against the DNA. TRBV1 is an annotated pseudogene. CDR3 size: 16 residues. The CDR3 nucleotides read TGCACCAGCAGCCAAGATAGTCTAAACCTCGCCTACGAGCAGTACTTC. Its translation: CTSSQDSLNLAYEQYF.

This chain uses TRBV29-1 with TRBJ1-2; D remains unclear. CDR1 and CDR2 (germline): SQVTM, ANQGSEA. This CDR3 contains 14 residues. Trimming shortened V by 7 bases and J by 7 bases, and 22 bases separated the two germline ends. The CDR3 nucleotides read TGCAGCGCACTCCGGGAAAAGGGTGTTGGTGGCTACACCTTC. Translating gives CSALREKGVGGYTF.

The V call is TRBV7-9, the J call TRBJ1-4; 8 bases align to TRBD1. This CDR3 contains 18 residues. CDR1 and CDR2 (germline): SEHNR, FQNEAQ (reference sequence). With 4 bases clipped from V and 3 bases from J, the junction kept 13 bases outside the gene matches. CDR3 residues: CASSWFTGGGLANEKLFF. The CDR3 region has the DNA TGTGCCAGCAGCTGGTTCACAGGGGGAGGGCTGGCTAATGAAAAACTGTTTTTT.

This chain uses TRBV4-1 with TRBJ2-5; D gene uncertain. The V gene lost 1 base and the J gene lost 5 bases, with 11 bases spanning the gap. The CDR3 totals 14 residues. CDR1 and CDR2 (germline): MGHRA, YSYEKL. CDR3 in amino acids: CASSQGHVRETQYF. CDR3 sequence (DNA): TGCGCCAGCAGCCAAGGACACGTCAGGGAGACCCAGTACTTC.

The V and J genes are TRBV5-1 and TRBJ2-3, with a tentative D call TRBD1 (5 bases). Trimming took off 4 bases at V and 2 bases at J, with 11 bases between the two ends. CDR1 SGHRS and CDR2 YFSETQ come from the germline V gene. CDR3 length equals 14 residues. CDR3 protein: CASSKQAATDTQYF. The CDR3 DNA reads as TGCGCCAGCAGCAAACAGGCCGCCACAGATACGCAGTATTTT. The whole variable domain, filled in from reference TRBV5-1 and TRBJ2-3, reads KAGVTQTPRYLIKTRGQQVTLSCSPISGHRSVSWYQQTPGQGLQFLFEYFSETQRNKGNFPGRFSGRQFSNSRSEMNVSTLELGDSALYLCASSKQAATDTQYFGPGTRLTVL.

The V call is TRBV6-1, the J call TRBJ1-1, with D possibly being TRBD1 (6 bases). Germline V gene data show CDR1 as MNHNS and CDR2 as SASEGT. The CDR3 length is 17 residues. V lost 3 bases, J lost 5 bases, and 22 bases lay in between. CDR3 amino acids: CASSDWGRGVRNTEAFF. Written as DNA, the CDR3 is TGTGCCAGCAGTGACTGGGGGAGGGGGGTCAGGAATACTGAAGCTTTCTTT.

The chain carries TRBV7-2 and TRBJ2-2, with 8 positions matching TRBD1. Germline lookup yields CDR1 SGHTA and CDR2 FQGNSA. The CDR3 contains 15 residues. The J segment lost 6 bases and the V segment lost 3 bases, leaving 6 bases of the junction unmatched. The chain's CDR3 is CASSFWQGAPGELFF. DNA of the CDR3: TGTGCCAGCAGCTTTTGGCAGGGGGCACCCGGGGAGCTGTTTTTT.

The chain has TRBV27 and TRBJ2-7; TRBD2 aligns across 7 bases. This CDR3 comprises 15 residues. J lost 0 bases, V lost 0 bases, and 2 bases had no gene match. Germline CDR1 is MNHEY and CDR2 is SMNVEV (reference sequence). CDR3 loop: CASSLSSGTSYEQYF. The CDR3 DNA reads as TGTGCCAGCAGTTTATCGAGCGGGACCTCCTACGAGCAGTACTTC.

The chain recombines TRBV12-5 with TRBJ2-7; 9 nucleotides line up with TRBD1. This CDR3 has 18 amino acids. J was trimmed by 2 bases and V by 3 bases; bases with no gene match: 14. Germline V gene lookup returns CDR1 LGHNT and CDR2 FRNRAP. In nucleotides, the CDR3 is TGTGCTAGTGGTTTCGACAACCTGACAGGGGGTGGGGCCTACGAGCAGTACTTC. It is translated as CASGFDNLTGGGAYEQYF.

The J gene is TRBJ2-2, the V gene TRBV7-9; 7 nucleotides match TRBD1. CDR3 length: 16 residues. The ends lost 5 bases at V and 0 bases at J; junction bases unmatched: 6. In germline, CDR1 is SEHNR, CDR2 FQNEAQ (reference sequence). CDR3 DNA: TGTGCCAGCAGCCTTACCGGGACAGCGAACACCGGGGAGCTGTTTTTT. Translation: CASSLTGTANTGELFF. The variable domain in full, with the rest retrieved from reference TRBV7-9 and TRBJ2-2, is DTGVSQNPRHKITKRGQNVTFRCDPISEHNRLYWYRQTLGQGPEFLTYFQNEAQLEKSRLLSDRFSAERPKGSFSTLEIQRTEQGDSAMYLCASSLTGTANTGELFFGEGSRLTVL.

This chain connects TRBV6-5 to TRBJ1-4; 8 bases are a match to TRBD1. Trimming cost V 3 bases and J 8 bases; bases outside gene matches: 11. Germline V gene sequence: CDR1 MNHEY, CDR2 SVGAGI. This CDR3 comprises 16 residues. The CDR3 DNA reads TGTGCCAGCAGTTATTCCCAGACAGGGGAACGCGAAAAACTGTTTTTT. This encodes CASSYSQTGEREKLFF.

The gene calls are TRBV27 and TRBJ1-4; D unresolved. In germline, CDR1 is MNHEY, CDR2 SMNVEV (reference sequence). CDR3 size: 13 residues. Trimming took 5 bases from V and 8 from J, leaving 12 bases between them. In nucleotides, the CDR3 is TGTGCCAGCAGTCCCGGACTGCGGGAAAAACTGTTTTTT. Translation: CASSPGLREKLFF.

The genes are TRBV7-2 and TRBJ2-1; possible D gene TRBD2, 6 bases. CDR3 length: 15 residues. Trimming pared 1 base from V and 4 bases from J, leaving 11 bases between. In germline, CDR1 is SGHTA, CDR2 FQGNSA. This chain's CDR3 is CASSLGTTFYNEQFF. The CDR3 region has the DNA TGTGCCAGCAGCTTAGGGACTACCTTTTACAATGAGCAGTTCTTC. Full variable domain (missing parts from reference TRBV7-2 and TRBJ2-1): GAGVSQSPSNKVTEKGKDVELRCDPISGHTALYWYRQSLGQGLEFLIYFQGNSAPDKSGLPSDRFSAERTGGSVSTLTIQRTQQEDSAVYLCASSLGTTFYNEQFFGPGTRLTVL.

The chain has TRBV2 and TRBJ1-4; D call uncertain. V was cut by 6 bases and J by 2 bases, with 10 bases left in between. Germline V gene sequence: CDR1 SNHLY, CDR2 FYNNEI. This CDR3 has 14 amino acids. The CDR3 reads CASSRLGTNEKLFF. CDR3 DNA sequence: TGTGCCAGCAGCCGCCTGGGCACTAATGAAAAACTGTTTTTT.

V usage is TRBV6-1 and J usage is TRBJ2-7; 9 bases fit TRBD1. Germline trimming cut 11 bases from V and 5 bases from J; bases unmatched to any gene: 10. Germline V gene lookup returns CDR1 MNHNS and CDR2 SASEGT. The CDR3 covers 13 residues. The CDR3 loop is CAGTRQGEHEQYF. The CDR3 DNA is TGTGCCGGGACCCGACAGGGGGAGCACGAGCAGTACTTC.

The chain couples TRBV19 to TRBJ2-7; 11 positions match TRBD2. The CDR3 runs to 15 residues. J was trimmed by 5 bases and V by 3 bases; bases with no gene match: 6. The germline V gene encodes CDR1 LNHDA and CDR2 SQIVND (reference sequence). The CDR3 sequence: CASSIGTSGINEQYF. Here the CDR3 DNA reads TGTGCCAGTAGTATTGGGACTAGCGGAATTAACGAGCAGTACTTC.

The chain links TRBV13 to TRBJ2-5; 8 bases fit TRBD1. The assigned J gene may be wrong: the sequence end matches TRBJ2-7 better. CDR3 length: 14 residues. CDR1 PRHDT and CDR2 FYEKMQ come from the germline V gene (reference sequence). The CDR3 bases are TGTGCCAGCAGCGCTACAGGGGGAAAGTACGAGCAGTACTTC. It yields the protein CASSATGGKYEQYF.

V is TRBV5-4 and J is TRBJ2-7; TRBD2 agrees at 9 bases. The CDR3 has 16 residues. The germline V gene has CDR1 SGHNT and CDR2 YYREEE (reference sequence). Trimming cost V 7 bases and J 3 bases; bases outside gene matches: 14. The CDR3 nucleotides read TGTGCCAGCCACCCTAATCGAGCTAGCGGGGTCTACGAGCAGTACTTC. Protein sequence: CASHPNRASGVYEQYF.

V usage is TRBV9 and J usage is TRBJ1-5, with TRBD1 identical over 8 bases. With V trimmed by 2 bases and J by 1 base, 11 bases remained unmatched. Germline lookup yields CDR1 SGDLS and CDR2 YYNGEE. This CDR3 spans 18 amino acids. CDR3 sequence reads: CASSVYAAGGESNQPQHF. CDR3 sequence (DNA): TGTGCCAGCAGCGTTTATGCGGCAGGGGGCGAAAGCAATCAGCCCCAGCATTTT.

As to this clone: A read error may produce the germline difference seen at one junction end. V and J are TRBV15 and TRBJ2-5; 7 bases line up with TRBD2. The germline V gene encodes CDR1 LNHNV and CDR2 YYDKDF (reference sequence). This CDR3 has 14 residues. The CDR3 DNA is TGTGCCACCAGCGGGGGGGGGTCTCTAGAGAACCAGTACTTC. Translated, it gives CATSGGGSLENQYF.

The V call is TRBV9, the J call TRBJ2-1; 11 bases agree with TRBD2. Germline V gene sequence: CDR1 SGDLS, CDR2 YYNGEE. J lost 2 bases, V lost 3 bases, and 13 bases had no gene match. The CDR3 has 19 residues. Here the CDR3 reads CASSAPGFSGREAYNEQFF. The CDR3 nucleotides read TGTGCCAGCAGCGCTCCGGGATTTAGCGGGAGGGAGGCCTACAATGAGCAGTTCTTC.

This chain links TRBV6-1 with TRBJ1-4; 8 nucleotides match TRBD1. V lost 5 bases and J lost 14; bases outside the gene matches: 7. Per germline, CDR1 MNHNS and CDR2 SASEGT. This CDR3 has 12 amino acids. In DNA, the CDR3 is TGTGCCAGCAGTCTTGGACAGGGCGGGCTGTTTTTT. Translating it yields CASSLGQGGLFF.